This T cell receptor beta chain appears in the sequencing data of a study of metastatic and nonmetastatic thyroid tumors. Losses at the gene ends were 5 bases for V and 9 bases for J; bases not matched to a gene: 17. Germline lookup yields CDR1 MDHEN and CDR2 SYDVKM. This CDR3 is 16 amino acids long. The sample holds many counts of this clone. Ahead of thyroid surgery, no patient had received treatment of any kind. Methods used by the authors: The distant-metastasis classifier for papillary thyroid cancer was built from CDR3 differences across clinicopathological groups. MiXCR re-clonotyped the PCR reads for TCRdb. These V and J calls rely on TCRdb rather than the paper's analysis. The repertoire holds more than 65,000 clones, with about 14% as singletons.

The TCR comes from a male donor with papillary thyroid cancer or a benign thyroid nodule (not recorded which). Some clones in this sample may be carry-over from other donors' samples. Input material: blood. V usage is TRBV28 and J usage is TRBJ2-7; 9 bases are a match to TRBD1. The CDR3 sequence is CASSPGDRDFGTAQYF. CDR3 coding DNA: TGTGCCAGCAGTCCGGGGGACAGGGATTTTGGTACCGCGCAGTACTTC.